What follows describes a single T cell receptor beta chain. Its antigen is undetermined. The data are from a study of blood T cells in healthy people across ages. The wider study: For every two T cells, template switching captured about one barcoded beta molecule. Study-level results: In older individuals, TCR beta diversity per million T cells was lower, falling roughly linearly with age. There were more naive CD4+ cells and higher diversity in long-lived donors than in aged donors.

Peripheral blood samples of roughly 9.8 milliliters were drawn from each donor. CDR3 length: 13 residues. Germline values: CDR1 MDHEN, CDR2 SYDVKM. Trimming shortened V by 6 bases and J by 8 bases, and 16 bases separated the two germline ends. Then a second PCR, running about 6 to 12 cycles, was carried out with a sample-barcoded 5' primer and a J-beta primer mix. From the 5' RACE reads, TCRdb called clonotypes with MiXCR, one entry per CDR3 protein. The profile shows 890,000 or so distinct CDR3 sequences, about 59% of them singletons. The TCR was taken from a man in his thirties or forties in good health. This rearrangement joins TRBV28 to TRBJ1-2, with D unresolved. Sequenced input: blood. This CDR3 is CASRDRAFGGYTF. CDR3 nucleotide sequence: TGTGCCAGCAGGGACCGGGCCTTTGGCGGCTACACCTTC.